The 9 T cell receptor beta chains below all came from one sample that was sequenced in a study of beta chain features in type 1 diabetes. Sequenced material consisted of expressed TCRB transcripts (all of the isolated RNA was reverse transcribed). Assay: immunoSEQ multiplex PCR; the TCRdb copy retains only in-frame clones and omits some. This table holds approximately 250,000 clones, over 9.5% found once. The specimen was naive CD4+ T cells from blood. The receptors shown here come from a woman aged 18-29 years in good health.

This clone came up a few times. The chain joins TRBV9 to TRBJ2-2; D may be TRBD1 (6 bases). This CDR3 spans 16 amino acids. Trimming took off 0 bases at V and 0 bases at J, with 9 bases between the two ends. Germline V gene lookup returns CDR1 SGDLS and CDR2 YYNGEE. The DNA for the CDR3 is TGTGCCAGCAGCGTAGCGACAGGAACGAACACCGGGGAGCTGTTTTTT. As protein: CASSVATGTNTGELFF.

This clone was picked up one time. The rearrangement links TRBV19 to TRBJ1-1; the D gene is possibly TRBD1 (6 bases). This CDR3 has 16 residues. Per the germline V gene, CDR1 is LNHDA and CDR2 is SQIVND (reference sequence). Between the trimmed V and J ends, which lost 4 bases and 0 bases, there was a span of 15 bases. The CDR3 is CASSKMTGSMNTEAFF. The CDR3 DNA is TGTGCCAGTAGTAAGATGACAGGATCAATGAACACTGAAGCTTTCTTT.

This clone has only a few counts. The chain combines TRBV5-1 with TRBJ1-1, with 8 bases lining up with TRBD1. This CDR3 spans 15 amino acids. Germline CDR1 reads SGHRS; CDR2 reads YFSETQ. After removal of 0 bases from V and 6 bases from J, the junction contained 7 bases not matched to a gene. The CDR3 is CASSLDRGIGAEAFF. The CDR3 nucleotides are TGCGCCAGCAGCTTGGACAGGGGGATCGGCGCTGAAGCTTTCTTT.

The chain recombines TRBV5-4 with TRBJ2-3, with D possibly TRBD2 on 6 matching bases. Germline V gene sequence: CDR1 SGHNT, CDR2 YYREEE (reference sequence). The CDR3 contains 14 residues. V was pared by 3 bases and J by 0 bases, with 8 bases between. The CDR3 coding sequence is TGTGCCAGCAGCTCGAGCGGGAGCACAGATACGCAGTATTTT. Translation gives CASSSSGSTDTQYF. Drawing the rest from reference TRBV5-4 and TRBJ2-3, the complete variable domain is ETGVTQSPTHLIKTRGQQVTLRCSSQSGHNTVSWYQQALGQGPQFIFQYYREEENGRGNFPPRFSGLQFPNYSSELNVNALELDDSALYLCASSSSGSTDTQYFGPGTRLTVL.

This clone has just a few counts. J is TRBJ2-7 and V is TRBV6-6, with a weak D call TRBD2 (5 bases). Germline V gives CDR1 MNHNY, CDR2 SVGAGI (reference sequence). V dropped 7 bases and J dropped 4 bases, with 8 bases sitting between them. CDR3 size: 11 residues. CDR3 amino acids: CASKEEYEQYF. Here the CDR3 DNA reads TGTGCCAGCAAGGAGGAATACGAGCAGTACTTC.

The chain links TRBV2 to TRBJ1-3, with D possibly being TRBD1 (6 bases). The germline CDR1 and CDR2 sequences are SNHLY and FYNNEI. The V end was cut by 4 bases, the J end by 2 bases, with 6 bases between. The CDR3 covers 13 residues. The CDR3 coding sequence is TGTGCCAGCAGTGGGACAGCTGGAAACACCATATATTTT. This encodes CASSGTAGNTIYF.

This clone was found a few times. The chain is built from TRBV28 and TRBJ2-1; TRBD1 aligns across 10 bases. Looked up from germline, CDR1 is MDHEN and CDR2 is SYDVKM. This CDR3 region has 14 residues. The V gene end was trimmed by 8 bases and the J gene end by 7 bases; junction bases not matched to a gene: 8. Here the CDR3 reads CASGGTGVANEQFF. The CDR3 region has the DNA TGTGCCAGCGGGGGGACAGGGGTCGCGAATGAGCAGTTCTTC.

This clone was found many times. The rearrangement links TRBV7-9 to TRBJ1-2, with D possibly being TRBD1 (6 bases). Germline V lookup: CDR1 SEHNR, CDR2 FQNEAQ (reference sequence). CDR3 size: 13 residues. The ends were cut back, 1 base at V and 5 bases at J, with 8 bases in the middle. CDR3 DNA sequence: TGTGCCAGCAGCTTAGGCCAGGGGTATGGCTACACCTTC. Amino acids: CASSLGQGYGYTF.

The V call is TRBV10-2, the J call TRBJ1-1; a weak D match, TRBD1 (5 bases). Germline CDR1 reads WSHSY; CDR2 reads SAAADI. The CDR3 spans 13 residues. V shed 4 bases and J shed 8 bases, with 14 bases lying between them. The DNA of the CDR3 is TGCGCCAGCAGTGTCCGTGGGGGGTCAGAAGCTTTCTTT. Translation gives CASSVRGGSEAFF.